This paragraph covers one T cell receptor (beta chain) sequence. Its antigen is unknown. The sample originates from a study of cytomegalovirus exposure and HLA in healthy donors. Per the germline V gene, CDR1 is SGHDT and CDR2 is YYEEEE. V lost 0 bases and J 0 bases, leaving 19 bases between the germline ends. The CDR3 runs 19 residues. Study findings and constraints: The authors judged a highly shared variant cluster likely a sequencing artifact.

13 Jbeta primers and 60 Vbeta primers were used for the PCR. Profiling relied on immunoSEQ multiplex PCR, and the TCRdb table lists in-frame clones only, not all of them. Among more than 110,000 clones listed, roughly 80% were seen once. The chain uses TRBV5-6 and TRBJ1-3, with D possibly TRBD1 on 5 matching bases. The source material was PBMCs. This TCR was recovered from a female donor in good health and CMV-seronegative. The CDR3 reads CASSLGGGGPHYSGNTIYF. The DNA for the CDR3 is TGTGCCAGCAGCTTGGGGGGCGGAGGGCCTCACTACTCTGGAAACACCATATATTTT.